The T cell receptor beta chain under discussion was sequenced for a study of Ad26.COV2.S vaccination and SARS-CoV-2 variants. General study results and limits: Recipients given vaccine exceeded placebo recipients in spike-specific TCR breadth. The TCR-based breadth and depth measures might underestimate overall T cell responses. Post-vaccination spike-specific CD8+ and CD4+ T cell responses reportedly had substantial breadth.

As to this clone: Its antigen is not known.

Libraries were prepared by immunoSEQ multiplex PCR; TCRdb keeps only in-frame clonotypes and omits some of them. The sample records 300,000 to 400,000 clones, about 91% being singletons. The sample here was peripheral blood, taken after recovery from COVID-19. This receptor was identified in a human donor who had recovered from COVID-19.

CDR3 sequence: CASSLAGRANTGELFF. CDR3 in DNA: TGTGCCAGCAGCTTAGCGGGAAGAGCAAACACCGGGGAGCTGTTTTTT. The chain employs TRBV7-9 and TRBJ2-2; D gene unclear. The CDR3 runs 16 residues. V was shortened by 0 bases and J by 2 bases, with 10 bases between the two germline ends. Germline V gene lookup returns CDR1 SEHNR and CDR2 FQNEAQ (reference sequence). Using reference TRBV7-9 and TRBJ2-2 for the parts outside the CDR3, the full variable domain is DTGVSQNPRHKITKRGQNVTFRCDPISEHNRLYWYRQTLGQGPEFLTYFQNEAQLEKSRLLSDRFSAERPKGSFSTLEIQRTEQGDSAMYLCASSLAGRANTGELFFGEGSRLTVL.